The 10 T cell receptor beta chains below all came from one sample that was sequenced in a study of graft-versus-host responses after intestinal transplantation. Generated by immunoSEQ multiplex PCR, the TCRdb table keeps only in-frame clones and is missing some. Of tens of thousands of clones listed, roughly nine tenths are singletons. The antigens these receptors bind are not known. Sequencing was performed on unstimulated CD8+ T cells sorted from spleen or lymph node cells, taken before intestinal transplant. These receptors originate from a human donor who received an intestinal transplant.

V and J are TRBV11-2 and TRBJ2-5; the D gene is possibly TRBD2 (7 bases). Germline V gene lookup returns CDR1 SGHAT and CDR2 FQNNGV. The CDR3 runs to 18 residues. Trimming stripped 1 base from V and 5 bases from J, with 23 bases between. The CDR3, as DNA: TGTGCCAGCAGCTTAGTATTCTTGTATCTTGGGGGGGCGGAGACCCAGTACTTC. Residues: CASSLVFLYLGGAETQYF.

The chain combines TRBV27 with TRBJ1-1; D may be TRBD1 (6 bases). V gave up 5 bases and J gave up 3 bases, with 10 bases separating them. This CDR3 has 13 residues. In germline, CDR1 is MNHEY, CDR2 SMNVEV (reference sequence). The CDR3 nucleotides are TGTGCCAGCAGTCCGGCAGGGGACACTGAAGCTTTCTTT. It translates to CASSPAGDTEAFF.

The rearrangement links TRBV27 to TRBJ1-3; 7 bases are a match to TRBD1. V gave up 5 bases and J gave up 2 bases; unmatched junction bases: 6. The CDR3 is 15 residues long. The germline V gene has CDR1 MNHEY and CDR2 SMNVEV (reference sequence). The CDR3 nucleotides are TGTGCCAGCAGTCGACAGGGTCTTACTGGAAACACCATATATTTT. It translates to CASSRQGLTGNTIYF.

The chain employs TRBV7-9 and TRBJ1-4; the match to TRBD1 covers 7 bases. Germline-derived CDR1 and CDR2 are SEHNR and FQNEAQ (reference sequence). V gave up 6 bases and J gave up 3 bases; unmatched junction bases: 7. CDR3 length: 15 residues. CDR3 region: CASRRTGEANEKLFF. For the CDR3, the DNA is TGTGCCAGCAGGAGAACAGGGGAGGCTAATGAAAAACTGTTTTTT.

The CDR3 coding sequence is TGTGCCAGCAGTTTATTGTGGCAGGGGACCGGGGAGCTGTTTTTT. Amino acids: CASSLLWQGTGELFF. V gene TRBV28 combines with J gene TRBJ2-2, with a tentative D call TRBD1 (6 bases). Germline V gene lookup returns CDR1 MDHEN and CDR2 SYDVKM. Trimming stripped 1 base from V and 5 bases from J, with 11 bases between. The CDR3 runs 15 residues.

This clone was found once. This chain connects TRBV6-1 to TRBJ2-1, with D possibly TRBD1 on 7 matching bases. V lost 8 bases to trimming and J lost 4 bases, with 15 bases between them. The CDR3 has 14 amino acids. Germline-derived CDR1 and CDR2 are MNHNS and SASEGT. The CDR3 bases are TGTGCCAGCTGGCAGGGGGGCCAATACAATGAGCAGTTCTTC. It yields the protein CASWQGGQYNEQFF.

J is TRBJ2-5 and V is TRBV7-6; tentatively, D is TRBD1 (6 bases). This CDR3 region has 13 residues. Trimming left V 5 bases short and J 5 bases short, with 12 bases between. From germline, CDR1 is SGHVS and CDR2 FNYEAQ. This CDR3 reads CASSLQGLETQYF. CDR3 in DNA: TGTGCCAGCAGCCTACAGGGCCTGGAGACCCAGTACTTC.

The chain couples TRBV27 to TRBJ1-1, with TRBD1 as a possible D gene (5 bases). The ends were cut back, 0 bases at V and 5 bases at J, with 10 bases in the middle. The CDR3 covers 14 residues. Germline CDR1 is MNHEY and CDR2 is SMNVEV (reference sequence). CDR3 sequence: CASSLSTGGTEAFF. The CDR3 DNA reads TGTGCCAGCAGTTTATCGACGGGGGGAACTGAAGCTTTCTTT.

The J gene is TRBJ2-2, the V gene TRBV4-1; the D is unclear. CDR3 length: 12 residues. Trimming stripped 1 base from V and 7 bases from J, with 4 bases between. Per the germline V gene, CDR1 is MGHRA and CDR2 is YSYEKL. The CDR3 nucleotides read TGCGCCAGCAGCCAAGTGAGCGGGGAGCTGTTTTTT. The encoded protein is CASSQVSGELFF.

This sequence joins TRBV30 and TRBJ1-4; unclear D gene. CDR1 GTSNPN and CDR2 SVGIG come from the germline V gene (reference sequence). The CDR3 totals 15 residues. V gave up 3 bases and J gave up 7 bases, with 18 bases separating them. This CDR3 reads CAWSIIHGEGEKLFF. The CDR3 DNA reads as TGTGCCTGGAGCATCATCCACGGTGAGGGTGAAAAACTGTTTTTT. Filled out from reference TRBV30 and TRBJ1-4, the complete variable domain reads SQTIHQWPATLVQPVGSPLSLECTVEGTSNPNLYWYRQAAGRGLQLLFYSVGIGQISSEVPQNLSASRPQDRQFILSSKKLLLSDSGFYLCAWSIIHGEGEKLFFGSGTQLSVL.